This T cell receptor beta chain comes out of a study of metastatic and nonmetastatic thyroid tumors. For the study at large: A comparison of repertoires was made across blood and tumor or nodule tissue from malignant and benign thyroid patients. Overall study findings and caveats: In both blood and tumor samples, TCR beta diversity was reported significantly higher for malignant than benign nodules.

This CDR3 has 13 residues. Looked up from germline, CDR1 is DFQATT and CDR2 is SNEGSKA (reference sequence). The V and J ends lost 5 bases and 2 bases respectively, with 10 bases between them. Patients had received no treatment of any kind before thyroid surgery. This clone was recorded at least ten times. As yet, its antigen is unknown. MiXCR re-clonotyped the PCR reads for TCRdb. The table shows about 12,000 clones, with roughly 12% occurring only once. This receptor was taken from a female donor with papillary thyroid cancer or a benign thyroid nodule (not recorded which). Some clones in this sample may be carry-over from other donors' samples. Sequencing input: blood. The chain combines TRBV20-1 with TRBJ1-5; unclear D gene. This chain's CDR3 is CSARIPGNQPQHF. CDR3 in DNA: TGCAGTGCTCGGATACCGGGCAATCAGCCCCAGCATTTT.